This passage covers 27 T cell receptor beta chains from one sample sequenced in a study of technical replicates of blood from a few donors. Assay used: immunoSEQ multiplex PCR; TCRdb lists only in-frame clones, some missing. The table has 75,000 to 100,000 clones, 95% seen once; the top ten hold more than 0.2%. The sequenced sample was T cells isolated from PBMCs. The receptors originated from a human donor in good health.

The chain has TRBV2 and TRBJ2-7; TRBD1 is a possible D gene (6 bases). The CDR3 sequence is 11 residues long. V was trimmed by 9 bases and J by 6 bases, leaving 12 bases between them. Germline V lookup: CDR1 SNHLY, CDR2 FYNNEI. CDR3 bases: TGTGCCAGAGACAGGTTGACCGAGCAGTACTTC. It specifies CARDRLTEQYF.

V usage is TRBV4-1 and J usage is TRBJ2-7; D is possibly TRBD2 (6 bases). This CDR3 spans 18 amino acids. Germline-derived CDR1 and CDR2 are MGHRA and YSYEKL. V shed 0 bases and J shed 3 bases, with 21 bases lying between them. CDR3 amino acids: CASSQDNFGGLFFYEQYF. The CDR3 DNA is TGCGCCAGCAGCCAAGATAATTTTGGGGGGTTATTCTTCTACGAGCAGTACTTC.

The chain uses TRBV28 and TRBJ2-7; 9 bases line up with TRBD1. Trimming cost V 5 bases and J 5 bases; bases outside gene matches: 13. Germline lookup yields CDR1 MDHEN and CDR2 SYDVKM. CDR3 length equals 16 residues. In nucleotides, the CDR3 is TGTGCCAGCAGTCTCCCAACGGGACAGGGAACGAACGAGCAGTACTTC. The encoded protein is CASSLPTGQGTNEQYF. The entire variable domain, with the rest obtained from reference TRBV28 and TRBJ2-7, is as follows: DVKVTQSSRYLVKRTGEKVFLECVQDMDHENMFWYRQDPGLGLRLIYFSYDVKMKEKGDIPEGYSVSREKKERFSLILESASTNQTSMYLCASSLPTGQGTNEQYFGPGTRLTVT.

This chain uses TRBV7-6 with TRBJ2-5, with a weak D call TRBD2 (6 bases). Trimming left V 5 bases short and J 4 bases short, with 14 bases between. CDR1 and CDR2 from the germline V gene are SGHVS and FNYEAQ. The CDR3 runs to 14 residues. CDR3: CASSPRDGRETQYF. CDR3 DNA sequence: TGTGCCAGCAGCCCGCGGGACGGTCGAGAGACCCAGTACTTC.

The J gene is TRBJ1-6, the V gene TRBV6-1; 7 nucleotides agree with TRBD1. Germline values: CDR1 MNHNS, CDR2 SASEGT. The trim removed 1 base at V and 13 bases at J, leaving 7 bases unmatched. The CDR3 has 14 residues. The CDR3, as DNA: TGTGCCAGCAGTGAAGTAGGGACAGCCAGGCCCCTCCACTTT. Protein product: CASSEVGTARPLHF.

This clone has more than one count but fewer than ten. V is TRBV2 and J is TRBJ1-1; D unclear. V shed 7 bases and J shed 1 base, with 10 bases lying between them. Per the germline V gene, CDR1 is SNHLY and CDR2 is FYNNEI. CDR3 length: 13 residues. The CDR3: CASKRTANTEAFF. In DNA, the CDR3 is TGTGCCAGCAAGCGGACGGCGAACACTGAAGCTTTCTTT.

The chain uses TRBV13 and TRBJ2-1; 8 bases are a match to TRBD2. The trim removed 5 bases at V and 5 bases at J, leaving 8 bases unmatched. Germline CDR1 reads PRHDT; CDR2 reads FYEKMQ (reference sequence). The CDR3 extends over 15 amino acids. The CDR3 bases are TGTGCCAGCAGCGGGCGGGGGGTTGAGGACAATGAGCAGTTCTTC. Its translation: CASSGRGVEDNEQFF. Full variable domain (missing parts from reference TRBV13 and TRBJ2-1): AAGVIQSPRHLIKEKRETATLKCYPIPRHDTVYWYQQGPGQDPQFLISFYEKMQSDKGSIPDRFSAQQFSDYHSELNMSSLELGDSALYFCASSGRGVEDNEQFFGPGTRLTVL.

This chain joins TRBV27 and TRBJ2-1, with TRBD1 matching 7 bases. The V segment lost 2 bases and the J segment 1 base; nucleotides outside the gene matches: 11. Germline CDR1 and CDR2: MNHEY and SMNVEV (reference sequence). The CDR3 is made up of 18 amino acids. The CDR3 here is CASSLEPPRGRSYNEQFF. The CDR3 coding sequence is TGTGCCAGCAGTTTAGAGCCTCCTAGGGGGCGGTCCTACAATGAGCAGTTCTTC.

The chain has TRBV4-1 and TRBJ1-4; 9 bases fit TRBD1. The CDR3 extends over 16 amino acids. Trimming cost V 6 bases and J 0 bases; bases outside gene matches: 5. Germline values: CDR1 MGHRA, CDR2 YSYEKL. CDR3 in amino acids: CASRDRGHATNEKLFF. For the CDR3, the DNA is TGCGCCAGCAGGGACAGGGGCCACGCAACTAATGAAAAACTGTTTTTT.

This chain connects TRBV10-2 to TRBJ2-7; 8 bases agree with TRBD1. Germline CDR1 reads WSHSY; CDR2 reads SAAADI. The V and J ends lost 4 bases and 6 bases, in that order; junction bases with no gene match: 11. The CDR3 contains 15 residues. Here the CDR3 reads CASSVPGQARPEQYF. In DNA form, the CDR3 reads TGCGCCAGCAGTGTACCGGGACAGGCGCGTCCCGAGCAGTACTTC.

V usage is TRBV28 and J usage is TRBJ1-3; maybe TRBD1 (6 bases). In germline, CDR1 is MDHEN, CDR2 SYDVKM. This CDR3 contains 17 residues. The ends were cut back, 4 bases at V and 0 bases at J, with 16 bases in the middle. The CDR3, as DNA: TGTGCCAGCAGTTCGATACAGGACAGCAACTCTGGAAACACCATATATTTT. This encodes CASSSIQDSNSGNTIYF.

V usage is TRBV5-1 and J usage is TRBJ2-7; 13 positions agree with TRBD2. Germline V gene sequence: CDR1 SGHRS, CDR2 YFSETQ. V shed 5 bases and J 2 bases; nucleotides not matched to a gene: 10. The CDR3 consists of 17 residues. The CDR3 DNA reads TGCGCCAGCAGTCGGACTAGCGGGAGCCAGGGGACCTACGAGCAGTACTTC. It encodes CASSRTSGSQGTYEQYF.

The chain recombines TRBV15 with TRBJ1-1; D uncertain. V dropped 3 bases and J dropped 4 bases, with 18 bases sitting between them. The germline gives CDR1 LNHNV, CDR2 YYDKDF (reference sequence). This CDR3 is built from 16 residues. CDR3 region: CATSRPGEGKGTEAFF. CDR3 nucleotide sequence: TGTGCCACCAGCAGGCCCGGAGAGGGTAAAGGCACTGAAGCTTTCTTT.

The CDR3 sequence: CASSPNGDRNEKLFF. The CDR3 bases are TGTGCCAGTAGTCCAAATGGGGACAGAAATGAAAAACTGTTTTTT. The gene calls are TRBV19 and TRBJ1-4, with TRBD1 identical over 7 bases. This CDR3 has 15 residues. Germline V lookup: CDR1 LNHDA, CDR2 SQIVND (reference sequence). J gave up 5 bases and V 5 bases, and 8 bases lay outside the gene matches. The full variable domain, in which reference TRBV19 and TRBJ1-4 provide the parts outside the CDR3, is DGGITQSPKYLFRKEGQNVTLSCEQNLNHDAMYWYRQDPGQGLRLIYYSQIVNDFQKGDIAEGYSVSREKKESFPLTVTSAQKNPTAFYLCASSPNGDRNEKLFFGSGTQLSVL.

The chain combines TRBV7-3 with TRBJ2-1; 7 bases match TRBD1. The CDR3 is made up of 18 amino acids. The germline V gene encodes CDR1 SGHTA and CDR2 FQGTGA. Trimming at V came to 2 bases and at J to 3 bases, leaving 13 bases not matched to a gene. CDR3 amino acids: CASSLLPPGTENYNEQFF. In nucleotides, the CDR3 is TGTGCCAGCAGCTTACTTCCTCCCGGGACAGAGAACTACAATGAGCAGTTCTTC.

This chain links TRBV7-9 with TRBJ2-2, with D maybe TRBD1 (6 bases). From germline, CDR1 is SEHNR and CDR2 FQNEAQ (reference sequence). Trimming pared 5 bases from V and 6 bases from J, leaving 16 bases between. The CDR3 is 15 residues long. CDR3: CASSLPVGAAGELFF. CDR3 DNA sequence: TGTGCCAGCAGCCTACCCGTGGGGGCGGCCGGGGAGCTGTTTTTT.

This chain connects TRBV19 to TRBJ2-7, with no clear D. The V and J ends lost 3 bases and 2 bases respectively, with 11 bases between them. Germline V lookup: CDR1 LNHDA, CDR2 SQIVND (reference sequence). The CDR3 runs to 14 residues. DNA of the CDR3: TGTGCCAGTAGTATCCAGTGGGCTGCCTACGAGCAGTACTTC. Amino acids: CASSIQWAAYEQYF.

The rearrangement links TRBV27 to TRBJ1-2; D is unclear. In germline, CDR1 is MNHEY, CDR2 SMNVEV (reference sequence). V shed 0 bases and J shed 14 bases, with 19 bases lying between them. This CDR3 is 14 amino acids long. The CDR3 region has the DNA TGTGCCAGCAGTTTATCTTTGTGGTGGAGGGTAAGTACCTTC. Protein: CASSLSLWWRVSTF.

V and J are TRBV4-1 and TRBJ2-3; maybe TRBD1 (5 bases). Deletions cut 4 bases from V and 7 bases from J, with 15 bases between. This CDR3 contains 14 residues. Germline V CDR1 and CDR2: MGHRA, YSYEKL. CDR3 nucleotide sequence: TGCGCCAGCAGCCCTCTCAGGGTTGAAAATACGCAGTATTTT. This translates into CASSPLRVENTQYF.

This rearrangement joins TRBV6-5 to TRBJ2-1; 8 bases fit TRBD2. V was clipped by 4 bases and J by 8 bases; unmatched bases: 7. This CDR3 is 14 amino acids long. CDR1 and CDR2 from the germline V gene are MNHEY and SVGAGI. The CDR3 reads CASSLLRGGDEQFF. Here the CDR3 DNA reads TGTGCCAGCAGTTTACTTCGGGGGGGGGATGAGCAGTTCTTC.

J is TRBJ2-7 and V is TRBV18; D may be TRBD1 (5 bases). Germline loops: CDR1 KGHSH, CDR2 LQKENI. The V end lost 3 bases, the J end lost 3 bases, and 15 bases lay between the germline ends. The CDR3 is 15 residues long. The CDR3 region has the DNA TGTGCCAGCTCACCCCTTCGACAGAATAACTACGAGCAGTACTTC. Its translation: CASSPLRQNNYEQYF. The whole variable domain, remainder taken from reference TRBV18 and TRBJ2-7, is NAGVMQNPRHLVRRRGQEARLRCSPMKGHSHVYWYRQLPEEGLKFMVYLQKENIIDESGMPKERFSAEFPKEGPSILRIQQVVRGDSAAYFCASSPLRQNNYEQYFGPGTRLTVT.

DNA for the CDR3: TGCGCCAGCAGCTTGGTTGTTTTTCGTTCAGGTTCCACCGGGGAGCTGTTTTTT. Amino acids: CASSLVVFRSGSTGELFF. The gene calls are TRBV5-1 and TRBJ2-2, with unresolved D. The CDR3 spans 18 residues. Germline V gene data show CDR1 as SGHRS and CDR2 as YFSETQ. With 0 bases removed from V and 4 bases from J, the gap between germline ends came to 19 bases.

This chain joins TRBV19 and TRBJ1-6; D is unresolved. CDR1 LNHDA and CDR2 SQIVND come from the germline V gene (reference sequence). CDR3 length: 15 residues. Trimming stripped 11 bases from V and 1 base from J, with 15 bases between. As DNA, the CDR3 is TGTGCCTCCTCTCCGGGTGGGTCCTATAATTCACCCCTCCACTTT. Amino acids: CASSPGGSYNSPLHF.

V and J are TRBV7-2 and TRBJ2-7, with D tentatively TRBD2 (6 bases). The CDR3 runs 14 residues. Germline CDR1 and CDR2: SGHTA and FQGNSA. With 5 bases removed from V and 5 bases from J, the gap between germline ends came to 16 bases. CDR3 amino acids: CASSPEVGGHEQYF. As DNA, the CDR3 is TGTGCCAGCAGCCCAGAGGTTGGAGGGCACGAGCAGTACTTC. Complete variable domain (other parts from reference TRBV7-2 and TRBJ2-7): GAGVSQSPSNKVTEKGKDVELRCDPISGHTALYWYRQSLGQGLEFLIYFQGNSAPDKSGLPSDRFSAERTGGSVSTLTIQRTQQEDSAVYLCASSPEVGGHEQYFGPGTRLTVT.

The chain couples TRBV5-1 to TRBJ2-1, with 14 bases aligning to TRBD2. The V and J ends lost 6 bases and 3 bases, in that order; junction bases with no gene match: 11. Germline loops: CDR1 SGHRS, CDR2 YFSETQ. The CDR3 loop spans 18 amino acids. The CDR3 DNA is TGCGCCAGCATCCCGGGACTAGCGGGAGTACCGGGCTACAATGAGCAGTTCTTC. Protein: CASIPGLAGVPGYNEQFF.

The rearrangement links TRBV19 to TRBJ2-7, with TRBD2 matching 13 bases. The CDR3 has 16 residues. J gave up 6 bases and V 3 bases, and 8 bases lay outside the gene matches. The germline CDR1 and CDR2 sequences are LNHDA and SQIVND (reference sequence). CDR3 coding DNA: TGTGCCAGTAGTATCACCGGGACTAGCGGGATGACCGAGCAGTACTTC. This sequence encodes CASSITGTSGMTEQYF.

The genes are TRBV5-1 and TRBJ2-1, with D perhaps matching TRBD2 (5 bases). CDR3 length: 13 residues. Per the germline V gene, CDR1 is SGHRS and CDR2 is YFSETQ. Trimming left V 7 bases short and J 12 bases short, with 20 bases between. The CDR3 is CASQTPTLARQFF. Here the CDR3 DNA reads TGCGCCAGCCAAACCCCCACTTTAGCGCGGCAGTTCTTC.